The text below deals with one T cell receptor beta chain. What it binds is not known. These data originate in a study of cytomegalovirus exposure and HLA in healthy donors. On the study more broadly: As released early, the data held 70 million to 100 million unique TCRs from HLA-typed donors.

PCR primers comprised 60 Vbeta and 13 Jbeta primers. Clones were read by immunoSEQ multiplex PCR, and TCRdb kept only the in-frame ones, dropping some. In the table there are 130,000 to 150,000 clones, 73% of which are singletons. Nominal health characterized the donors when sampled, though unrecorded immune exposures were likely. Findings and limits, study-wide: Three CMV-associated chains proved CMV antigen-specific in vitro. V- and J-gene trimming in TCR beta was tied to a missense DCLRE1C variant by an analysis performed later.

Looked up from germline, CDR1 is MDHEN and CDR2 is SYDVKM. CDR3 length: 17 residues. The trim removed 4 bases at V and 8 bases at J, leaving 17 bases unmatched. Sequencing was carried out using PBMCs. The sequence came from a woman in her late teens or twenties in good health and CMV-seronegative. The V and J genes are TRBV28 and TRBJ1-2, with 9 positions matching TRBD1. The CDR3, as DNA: TGTGCCAGCAGTTGGGGGGACAGGGTGCCCCCGGGTAAGGGCTACACCTTC. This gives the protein CASSWGDRVPPGKGYTF.